Only a few counts were recorded for the clone carrying this T cell receptor beta chain. Its antigen is currently unknown. This sample was taken from a study of beta chain features in type 1 diabetes. About the study: Cells sorted and examined across all samples totaled 85 million to 130 million. Whole-study results and caveats: PCR might favor shorter templates, equally in patients and controls. Patients with Type 1 diabetes showed moderately but significantly shorter TCRB CDR3s in all four CD4+ subsets.

Expressed TCRB transcripts were sequenced because the entire RNA isolate underwent reverse transcription. Roughly 3.6 million reads per sample were averaged for naive, central memory and regulatory samples. Here immunoSEQ multiplex PCR was the method, and the copy in TCRdb shows in-frame clones only, minus some. The sample carries about 48,000 clones, 42% recorded once. The CDR3 covers 12 residues. The V gene lost 6 bases and the J gene lost 3 bases, with 9 bases spanning the gap. Germline lookup yields CDR1 SGHTA and CDR2 FQGNSA. The chain joins TRBV7-2 to TRBJ2-7, with a possible D match to TRBD1 (6 bases). Sequencing was done on a sample of Tregs from blood. The clonotype was recovered from a young man with type 1 diabetes. CDR3 in DNA: TGTGCCAGCAGACAGGACAGCTACGAGCAGTACTTC. It translates to CASRQDSYEQYF.